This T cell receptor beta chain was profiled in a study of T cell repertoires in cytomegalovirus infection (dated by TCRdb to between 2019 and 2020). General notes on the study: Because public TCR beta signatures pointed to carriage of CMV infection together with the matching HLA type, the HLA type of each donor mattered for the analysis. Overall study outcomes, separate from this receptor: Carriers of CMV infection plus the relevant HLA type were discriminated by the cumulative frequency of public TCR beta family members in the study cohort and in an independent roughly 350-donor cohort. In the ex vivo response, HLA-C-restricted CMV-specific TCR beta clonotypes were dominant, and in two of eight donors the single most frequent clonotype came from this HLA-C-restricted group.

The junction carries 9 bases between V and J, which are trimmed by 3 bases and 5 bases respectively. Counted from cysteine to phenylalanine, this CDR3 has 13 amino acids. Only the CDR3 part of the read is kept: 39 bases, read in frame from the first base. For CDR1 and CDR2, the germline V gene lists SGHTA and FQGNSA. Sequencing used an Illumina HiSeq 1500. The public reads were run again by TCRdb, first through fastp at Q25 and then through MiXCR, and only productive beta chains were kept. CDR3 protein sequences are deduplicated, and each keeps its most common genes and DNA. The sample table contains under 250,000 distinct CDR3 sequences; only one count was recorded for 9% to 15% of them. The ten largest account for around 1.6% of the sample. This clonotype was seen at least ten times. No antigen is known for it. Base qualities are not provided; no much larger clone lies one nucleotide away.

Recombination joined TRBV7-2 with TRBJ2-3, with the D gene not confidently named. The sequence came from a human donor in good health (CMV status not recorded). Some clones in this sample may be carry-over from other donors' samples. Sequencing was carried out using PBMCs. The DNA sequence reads TGTGCCAGCAGCTTCGGAGTTGGAGATACGCAGTATTTT. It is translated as CASSFGVGDTQYF. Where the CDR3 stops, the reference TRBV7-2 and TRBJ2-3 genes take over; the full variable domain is GAGVSQSPSNKVTEKGKDVELRCDPISGHTALYWYRQSLGQGLEFLIYFQGNSAPDKSGLPSDRFSAERTGGSVSTLTIQRTQQEDSAVYLCASSFGVGDTQYFGPGTRLTVL.